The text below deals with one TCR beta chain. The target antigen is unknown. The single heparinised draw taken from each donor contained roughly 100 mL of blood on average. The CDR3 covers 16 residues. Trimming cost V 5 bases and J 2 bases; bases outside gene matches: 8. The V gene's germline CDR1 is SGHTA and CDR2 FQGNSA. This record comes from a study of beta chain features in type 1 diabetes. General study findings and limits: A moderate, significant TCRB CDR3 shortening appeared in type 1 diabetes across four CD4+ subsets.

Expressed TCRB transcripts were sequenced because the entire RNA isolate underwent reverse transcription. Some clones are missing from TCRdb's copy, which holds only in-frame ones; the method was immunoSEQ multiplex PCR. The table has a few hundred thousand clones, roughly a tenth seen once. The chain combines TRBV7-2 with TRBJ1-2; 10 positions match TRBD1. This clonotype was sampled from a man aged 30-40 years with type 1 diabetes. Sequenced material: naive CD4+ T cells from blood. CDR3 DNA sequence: TGTGCCAGCAGCCCCGGGACAGGGGCGGGAAACTATGGCTACACCTTC. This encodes CASSPGTGAGNYGYTF.